This T cell receptor (beta chain) came from a study of human T cells and chemical hapten exposure. Study overall: In the sensitization step, 2% DPC was placed on about 2 cm by about 2 cm of upper inner arm skin. TCR yields per sample varied, mainly owing to small pooled library volume differences.

The time point here: pre-sensitization, week 0. As for treatment: therapeutic diphenylcyclopropenone sensitization with weekly scalp DPC. This clonotype was recorded a few times. What it binds is unknown. Points from the study as a whole: DPC sensitization did not alter TCRs above 1 in 1000 frequency. Versus controls, expanded TCRs had significantly more large CDR3 similarity clusters.

V lost 5 bases and J 5 bases, leaving 15 bases between the germline ends. Germline values: CDR1 SEHNR, CDR2 FQNEAQ (reference sequence). This CDR3 spans 14 amino acids. TCRdb re-called the RACE reads with MiXCR, one entry per CDR3 protein. This sample has about 250,000 distinct CDR3 sequences, with 7.7% found just once. The source of this sequence is a man aged 18 to 35 with alopecia areata. Some clones in this sample may be carry-over from other donors' samples. This material consisted of whole blood, taken in connection with sensitization to the hapten diphenylcyclopropenone (DPC). The gene calls are TRBV7-9 and TRBJ2-5; D uncertain. The CDR3 loop reads CASSPWSLRETQYF. Written as DNA, the CDR3 is TGTGCCAGCAGCCCTTGGTCTTTGAGGGAGACCCAGTACTTC.